Listed here are 6 T cell receptor beta chains from one sample, sequenced in a study of cytomegalovirus exposure and HLA in healthy donors. PCR employed 60 Vbeta and 13 Jbeta primers. Produced via immunoSEQ multiplex PCR; TCRdb's table is partial and in-frame only. The sample lists about 180,000 clones; around 80% were seen once. Sequenced: PBMCs. The receptors derive from a man younger than 30 in good health and CMV-seronegative.

V and J are TRBV5-6 and TRBJ1-6; 7 bases are a match to TRBD1. This CDR3 is built from 17 residues. Germline V gene lookup returns CDR1 SGHDT and CDR2 YYEEEE. Trimming removed 0 bases from V and 4 bases from J; junction bases left unmatched: 7. Here the CDR3 reads CASSLVKGAQYNSPLHF. The DNA of the CDR3 is TGTGCCAGCAGCTTGGTAAAGGGGGCTCAGTATAATTCACCCCTCCACTTT.

CDR3 in amino acids: CATSRAAGGRGDTQYF. The CDR3 DNA sequence: TGTGCCACCAGCAGAGCTGCGGGAGGCCGGGGGGATACGCAGTATTTT. The rearrangement links TRBV15 to TRBJ2-3; 8 bases line up with TRBD2. The germline CDR1 and CDR2 sequences are LNHNV and YYDKDF (reference sequence). V lost 1 base, J lost 6 bases, and 9 bases stayed unmatched. The CDR3 contains 16 residues.

The chain has TRBV4-1 and TRBJ1-1, with 9 bases aligning to TRBD1. Germline values: CDR1 MGHRA, CDR2 YSYEKL. This CDR3 region has 15 residues. Losses at the gene ends were 4 bases for V and 1 base for J; bases not matched to a gene: 4. The CDR3 region is CASSLRTGENTEAFF. The CDR3, as DNA: TGCGCCAGCAGCCTTCGGACAGGGGAGAACACTGAAGCTTTCTTT.

The chain joins TRBV27 to TRBJ2-7; D remains unclear. V lost 2 bases to trimming and J lost 6 bases, with 11 bases between them. Germline V gives CDR1 MNHEY, CDR2 SMNVEV (reference sequence). The CDR3 totals 13 residues. CDR3: CASSLGQTSEQYF. As DNA, the CDR3 is TGTGCCAGCAGTTTAGGGCAGACCTCCGAGCAGTACTTC.

The chain employs TRBV19 and TRBJ2-7, with a weak D call TRBD2 (5 bases). This CDR3 is built from 13 residues. V was clipped by 3 bases and J by 1 base, with 7 bases between them. Per germline, CDR1 LNHDA and CDR2 SQIVND (reference sequence). The CDR3 here is CASSITGSYEQYF. The CDR3 nucleotides are TGTGCCAGTAGTATCACGGGGTCCTACGAGCAGTACTTC.

The chain carries TRBV6-5 and TRBJ2-7; 7 nucleotides agree with TRBD2. J was trimmed by 4 bases and V by 4 bases; bases with no gene match: 7. Germline values: CDR1 MNHEY, CDR2 SVGAGI. This CDR3 region has 14 residues. The CDR3 DNA follows: TGTGCCAGCAGTTCTGGGTGGGAGGGGTACGAGCAGTACTTC. It encodes CASSSGWEGYEQYF.